A single sample gave rise to the 26 T cell receptor beta chains below, sequenced in a study of blood T cells in healthy people across ages. It was with a sample-barcoded 5' primer and a J-beta primer mix that a second PCR of roughly 7 to 12 cycles was run. TCRdb recomputed calls from the 5' RACE reads with MiXCR, one row per CDR3 protein. The sample shows about 1.7 million distinct CDR3 sequences, roughly 30% of them seen only once. Source material: blood. Receptors were obtained from a woman aged 25-40 years in good health.

At least ten counts were recorded for this clonotype. The chain uses TRBV7-2 and TRBJ2-5, with 7 nucleotides matching TRBD1. Trimming at V came to 6 bases and at J to 3 bases, leaving 13 bases not matched to a gene. The CDR3 totals 16 residues. CDR1 and CDR2 (germline): SGHTA, FQGNSA. CDR3 DNA: TGTGCCAGCAGGGATCTCGACAGGGTAGTTAAAGAGACCCAGTACTTC. Amino acid sequence: CASRDLDRVVKETQYF.

This chain connects TRBV4-3 to TRBJ2-1; 8 nucleotides align to TRBD2. Germline loops: CDR1 LGHNA, CDR2 YSLEER. The CDR3 is made up of 17 amino acids. Losses at the gene ends were 1 base for V and 8 bases for J; bases not matched to a gene: 13. The CDR3 sequence is CASSQGVSSGSFYEQFF. In nucleotides, the CDR3 is TGCGCCAGCAGCCAAGGGGTTTCCAGCGGGAGTTTTTATGAGCAGTTCTTC.

In this sample, this clonotype turned up many times. The rearrangement uses TRBV20-1 and TRBJ1-2; a weak D match, TRBD1 (6 bases). Looked up from germline, CDR1 is DFQATT and CDR2 is SNEGSKA (reference sequence). The CDR3 is 15 amino acids. Trimming cost V 1 base and J 4 bases, with 16 bases left between them. For the CDR3, the DNA is TGCAGTGCTAGAGTCTACCTACAGGGTGGCTATGGCTACACCTTC. The encoded protein is CSARVYLQGGYGYTF.

This clonotype appeared a few times. This chain links TRBV7-2 with TRBJ2-5; 9 bases line up with TRBD1. Unmatched junction bases numbered 15, after V lost 5 bases and J lost 11 bases. CDR3 length: 15 amino acids. Germline CDR1 SGHTA, CDR2 FQGNSA. The CDR3 here is CASSARDRADNEQYF. The CDR3 nucleotides are TGTGCCAGCAGCGCCCGGGACAGGGCCGACAATGAGCAGTACTTC. Full variable domain (rest looked up from reference TRBV7-2 and TRBJ2-5): GAGVSQSPSNKVTEKGKDVELRCDPISGHTALYWYRQSLGQGLEFLIYFQGNSAPDKSGLPSDRFSAERTGGSVSTLTIQRTQQEDSAVYLCASSARDRADNEQYFGPGTRLLVL.

Comment on this clonotype: At one end, the junction sequence differs from germline, possibly due to a read error. The V call is TRBV24-1, the J call TRBJ2-3; D perhaps matches TRBD1 (6 bases). The germline gives CDR1 KGHDR, CDR2 SFDVKD. The CDR3 contains 15 residues. CDR3 in DNA: TGTGCCACCAGTGATGGCCGGGACACCACAGGTACGCAGTATTTT. Amino acids: CATSDGRDTTGTQYF.

The chain recombines TRBV10-3 with TRBJ2-1; 13 positions match TRBD2. CDR1 and CDR2 from the germline V gene are ENHRY and SYGVKD. This CDR3 has 15 amino acids. V lost 10 bases and J lost 9; bases outside the gene matches: 12. The CDR3 is CATSDTSGGASEQFF. In nucleotides, the CDR3 is TGTGCCACAAGCGATACTAGCGGGGGGGCCTCTGAGCAGTTCTTC.

The chain has TRBV20-1 and TRBJ1-1; maybe TRBD1 (5 bases). V was clipped by 3 bases and J by 1 base, with 21 bases between them. This CDR3 comprises 17 residues. Germline CDR1 reads DFQATT; CDR2 reads SNEGSKA (reference sequence). The CDR3 sequence is CSASHRDWTTRNTEAFF. DNA of the CDR3: TGCAGTGCTAGTCACCGGGACTGGACGACTAGGAACACTGAAGCTTTCTTT.

The chain carries TRBV12-3 or TRBV12-4 and TRBJ1-2, with D hard to call. Trimming stripped 8 bases from V and 2 bases from J, with 9 bases between. The length of the CDR3 is 12 residues. This CDR3 is CASGPLNYGYTF. The CDR3 DNA is TGTGCCAGCGGCCCGTTAAACTATGGCTACACCTTC.

This clonotype was counted ten times or more. This sequence joins TRBV11-2 and TRBJ1-2, with D hard to call. CDR3 length: 11 amino acids. Germline lookup yields CDR1 SGHAT and CDR2 FQNNGV. V was cut by 3 bases and J by 10 bases, with 9 bases left in between. The CDR3 reads CASSFGQDYTF. CDR3 DNA sequence: TGTGCCAGCAGCTTTGGTCAAGACTACACCTTC.

The chain recombines TRBV20-1 with TRBJ2-5; TRBD1 might be the D (6 bases). The CDR3 loop spans 14 amino acids. Trimming removed 1 base from V and 5 bases from J, with 14 bases in between. Germline loops: CDR1 DFQATT, CDR2 SNEGSKA (reference sequence). This chain's CDR3 is CSARAVQGRETQYF. The CDR3 DNA follows: TGCAGTGCTAGAGCGGTGCAGGGGCGGGAGACCCAGTACTTC.

The chain joins TRBV12-5 to TRBJ2-5; no clear D gene. The CDR3 loop spans 13 amino acids. V lost 6 bases and J 0 bases, leaving 8 bases between the germline ends. From germline, CDR1 is LGHNT and CDR2 FRNRAP. CDR3 protein: CASGLTDQETQYF. The DNA for the CDR3 is TGTGCTAGTGGATTGACGGACCAAGAGACCCAGTACTTC. Variable domain in full (rest from reference TRBV12-5 and TRBJ2-5): DARVTQTPRHKVTEMGQEVTMRCQPILGHNTVFWYRQTMMQGLELLAYFRNRAPLDDSGMPKDRFSAEMPDATLATLKIQPSEPRDSAVYFCASGLTDQETQYFGPGTRLLVL.

This chain joins TRBV5-1 and TRBJ2-5; TRBD2 matches 12 bases. The CDR3 covers 18 residues. V shed 1 base, J shed 4 bases, and the junction held 11 bases outside the gene matches. From germline, CDR1 is SGHRS and CDR2 YFSETQ. The CDR3 protein is CASSLSPPTSGGVETQYF. CDR3 DNA sequence: TGCGCCAGCAGCTTGAGTCCCCCGACTAGCGGGGGCGTAGAGACCCAGTACTTC. Based on the CDR3 plus reference TRBV5-1 and TRBJ2-5, the full variable domain is KAGVTQTPRYLIKTRGQQVTLSCSPISGHRSVSWYQQTPGQGLQFLFEYFSETQRNKGNFPGRFSGRQFSNSRSEMNVSTLELGDSALYLCASSLSPPTSGGVETQYFGPGTRLLVL.

The chain employs TRBV5-1 and TRBJ2-3; TRBD2 matches at 7 bases. Trimming cost V 4 bases and J 1 base; bases outside gene matches: 9. The germline CDR1 and CDR2 sequences are SGHRS and YFSETQ. This CDR3 has 16 amino acids. CDR3 in DNA: TGCGCCAGCAGCGAAGGAGCGGGAAGGGGCACAGATACGCAGTATTTT. Encoded protein: CASSEGAGRGTDTQYF. Full variable domain (rest looked up from reference TRBV5-1 and TRBJ2-3): KAGVTQTPRYLIKTRGQQVTLSCSPISGHRSVSWYQQTPGQGLQFLFEYFSETQRNKGNFPGRFSGRQFSNSRSEMNVSTLELGDSALYLCASSEGAGRGTDTQYFGPGTRLTVL.

The gene calls are TRBV12-3 or TRBV12-4 and TRBJ1-2, with 8 bases fitting TRBD1. The junction had 5 bases not matched to a gene; V was cut back by 6 bases and J by 2 bases. There are 14 residues in the CDR3. The CDR3 DNA reads TGTGCCAGCAGACCGGGACAGGCGAACTATGGCTACACCTTC. This sequence encodes CASRPGQANYGYTF.

This clonotype was recorded only once. This chain connects TRBV11-2 to TRBJ2-3; 8 positions match TRBD2. From germline, CDR1 is SGHAT and CDR2 FQNNGV. This CDR3 is 18 amino acids long. V was pared by 5 bases and J by 2 bases, with 15 bases of the junction left unmatched. In DNA, the CDR3 is TGTGCCAGCAGCGCCCCGGATGGTTGGCGGGGGGCCACAGATACGCAGTATTTT. This sequence encodes CASSAPDGWRGATDTQYF. Full variable domain (rest looked up from reference TRBV11-2 and TRBJ2-3): EAGVAQSPRYKIIEKRQSVAFWCNPISGHATLYWYQQILGQGPKLLIQFQNNGVVDDSQLPKDRFSAERLKGVDSTLKIQPAKLEDSAVYLCASSAPDGWRGATDTQYFGPGTRLTVL.

This clonotype was observed a handful of times. V usage is TRBV7-9 and J usage is TRBJ2-7; TRBD2 might be the D (6 bases). The CDR3 contains 12 residues. V lost 5 bases to trimming and J lost 12 bases, with 17 bases between them. Germline V gene lookup returns CDR1 SEHNR and CDR2 FQNEAQ (reference sequence). This CDR3 is CASSEDAGPVYF. The CDR3 bases are TGTGCCAGCAGCGAAGATGCGGGACCAGTGTACTTC.

About this clonotype: A read error may be the cause here, since a much bigger clone is one base away. The genes are TRBV6-5 and TRBJ2-5; the D is unclear. CDR3 size: 14 residues. Germline lookup yields CDR1 MNHEY and CDR2 SVGAGI. The CDR3 region is CASRYSPGEETQYF. Written as DNA, the CDR3 is TGTGCCAGCAGGTACTCACCTGGGGAAGAGACCCAGTACTTC.

This sequence joins TRBV5-1 and TRBJ1-1; possible D gene TRBD1, 5 bases. V gave up 2 bases and J gave up 3 bases, with 20 bases separating them. The CDR3 contains 17 residues. Germline loops: CDR1 SGHRS, CDR2 YFSETQ. The CDR3 loop reads CASSFARGRVTDTEAFF. The CDR3 DNA reads as TGCGCCAGCAGCTTTGCAAGGGGAAGGGTCACGGACACTGAAGCTTTCTTT.

The chain uses TRBV7-9 and TRBJ2-1, with 9 bases matching TRBD2. The J call is in doubt because the DNA end fits TRBJ2-7 better. Germline CDR1 is SEHNR and CDR2 is FQNEAQ (reference sequence). CDR3 length equals 17 residues. The CDR3 region has the DNA TGTGCCAGCAGCGTAGGGTCTGGCGGGGGGGCATACAATGAGCAGTACTTC. It encodes CASSVGSGGGAYNEQYF.

Only one count was recorded for this clonotype. The V and J genes are TRBV29-1 and TRBJ2-3, with 9 bases identical to TRBD2. The junction had 8 bases not matched to a gene; V was cut back by 0 bases and J by 7 bases. CDR1 is SQVTM and CDR2 is ANQGSEA in the germline V gene. The CDR3 has 15 residues. CDR3 protein: CSVEDLAGRGYTQYF. DNA of the CDR3: TGCAGCGTTGAAGATCTAGCGGGACGGGGGTATACGCAGTATTTT.

This clonotype was found many times. The rearrangement joins TRBV20-1 to TRBJ1-1; tentatively, D is TRBD1 (6 bases). CDR1 DFQATT and CDR2 SNEGSKA come from the germline V gene (reference sequence). V was cut by 2 bases and J by 0 bases, with 10 bases left in between. The CDR3 is 14 amino acids. CDR3 sequence reads: CSARPTGLNTEAFF. Written as DNA, the CDR3 is TGCAGTGCTAGACCGACAGGACTGAACACTGAAGCTTTCTTT.

This clonotype appeared many times. The rearrangement joins TRBV12-3 or TRBV12-4 to TRBJ2-4; a possible D gene is TRBD1 (6 bases). CDR3 size: 16 residues. Trimming stripped 8 bases from V and 1 base from J, with 18 bases between. CDR3 sequence: CASAELAGEAKNIQYF. CDR3 DNA sequence: TGTGCCAGCGCCGAATTAGCAGGGGAGGCCAAAAACATTCAGTACTTC.

This clonotype was picked up many times. This chain connects TRBV2 to TRBJ2-7, with 11 bases lining up with TRBD2. This CDR3 is built from 13 residues. The germline CDR1 and CDR2 sequences are SNHLY and FYNNEI. V trimming: 8 bases; J trimming: 4 bases; junction bases outside the gene matches: 4. The DNA for the CDR3 is TGTGCCAGCCTGCGACTAGCGGGGTACGAGCAGTACTTC. It codes for CASLRLAGYEQYF.

About this clonotype: This may be a read error, as it is one base from a much larger clone. V is TRBV9 and J is TRBJ1-4, with 7 bases matching TRBD1. Germline CDR1 is SGDLS and CDR2 is YYNGEE. This CDR3 spans 16 amino acids. V lost 4 bases, J lost 4 bases, and 10 bases stayed unmatched. The CDR3, as DNA: TGTGCCAGCAGCCAGGTGGACAGGACGATTAATGAAAAACTGTTTTTT. It yields the protein CASSQVDRTINEKLFF.

This rearrangement joins TRBV28 to TRBJ2-1; the D is unclear. V lost 1 base to trimming and J lost 6 bases, with 13 bases between them. The CDR3 covers 15 residues. Germline CDR1 and CDR2: MDHEN and SYDVKM. The CDR3 nucleotides are TGTGCCAGCAGTTTATTGTTCCGGGTTGGCAATGAGCAGTTCTTC. As protein: CASSLLFRVGNEQFF.

There are a few counts of this clonotype. The V call is TRBV20-1, the J call TRBJ1-5; 8 bases are a match to TRBD1. The CDR3 has 16 amino acids. The germline gives CDR1 DFQATT, CDR2 SNEGSKA (reference sequence). V gave up 6 bases and J gave up 0 bases; unmatched junction bases: 10. In DNA, the CDR3 is TGCAGTGCGAGGACAGGGAGGGGATATAGCAATCAGCCCCAGCATTTT. Protein: CSARTGRGYSNQPQHF.